This T cell receptor beta chain was recorded in a study of radiotherapy plus CTLA-4 blockade in lung cancer. Method: immunoSEQ multiplex PCR; TCRdb's copy keeps in-frame clones and lacks some. The sample lists about 59,000 clones; approximately 65% were seen once. The trim removed 5 bases at V and 1 base at J, leaving 3 bases unmatched. CDR3 length: 15 amino acids. CDR1 and CDR2 (germline): MNHNS, SASEGT. This receptor was taken from a human donor with non-small cell lung cancer whose response to radiotherapy plus ipilimumab could not be evaluated. The V gene is TRBV6-1, the J gene TRBJ1-5, with 9 bases lining up with TRBD1. The input for sequencing was peripheral blood, taken from a patient treated with radiotherapy plus ipilimumab. CDR3 in amino acids: CASSKQGASNQPQHF. The CDR3 DNA follows: TGTGCCAGCAGTAAACAGGGGGCAAGCAATCAGCCCCAGCATTTT.